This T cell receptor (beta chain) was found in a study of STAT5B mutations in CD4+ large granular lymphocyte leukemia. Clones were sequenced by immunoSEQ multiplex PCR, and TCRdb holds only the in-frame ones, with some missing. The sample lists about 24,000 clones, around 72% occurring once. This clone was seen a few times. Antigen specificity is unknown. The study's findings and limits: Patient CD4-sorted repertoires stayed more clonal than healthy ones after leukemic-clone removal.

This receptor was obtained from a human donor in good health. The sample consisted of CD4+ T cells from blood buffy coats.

The CDR3, as DNA: TGTGCCAGCAAGTACACGCAGGCGGAAGCTTTCTTT. This codes for CASKYTQAEAFF. The V call is TRBV6-5, the J call TRBJ1-1; no clear D gene. In germline, CDR1 is MNHEY, CDR2 SVGAGI. The CDR3 is made up of 12 amino acids. The V end was cut by 7 bases, the J end by 8 bases, with 14 bases between.